The TCR beta chain described here comes from a study of tumor and adjacent non-tumor tissue in lung cancer. Across the whole study: Patients comprised 12 adenocarcinoma, a couple of squamous cell carcinoma and 1 small cell lung cancer. Patients were aged about 31 to 85, approximately 11 men and roughly 5 women, stage I to III.

RNA was extracted from bulk tissue without any cell sorting. This non-tumor lung sample came from over 3 cm beyond the tumor edge. Newly diagnosed lung cancer patients had thoracic surgery in China, August–late 2014, without prior chemotherapy. The ends were cut back, 1 base at V and 8 bases at J, with 9 bases in the middle. Germline assignment: CDR1 SGHNT and CDR2 YENEEA. The CDR3 contains 13 residues. The library came from three nested PCR rounds adapted from ARM-PCR protocols. TCRdb ran MiXCR on the multiplex PCR reads and lists one entry per CDR3 protein. The sample has some 100,000 distinct CDR3 sequences; 60% to 80% are singletons.

The origin of this receptor is a man between 60 and 70 years old with non-small cell lung cancer. The sample consisted of distant non-tumor lung tissue. V usage is TRBV11-3 and J usage is TRBJ2-1, with D perhaps TRBD2 (6 bases). CDR3 sequence (DNA): TGTGCCAGCAGCTTAGGGAGGGTGTATGAGCAGTTCTTC. Amino acids: CASSLGRVYEQFF.